This T cell receptor (beta chain) was sequenced for a study of T cells after yellow fever vaccination. About the study: For low cell numbers, libraries were made with SMART-Seq v4 Ultra Low Input.

The TCR cDNA carried a universal primer site and UMIs from 5'RACE template switching. TCRdb re-called the 5' RACE reads with MiXCR, one entry per CDR3 protein. This table has 140,000 to 150,000 distinct CDR3 sequences, approximately 6.6% appearing once. In its sample, this clonotype was seen many times. The sequence was collected from a young man who received the YFV17D yellow fever vaccine. The source was CD4+ T cells sorted from PBMCs, collected 10 days after the yellow fever booster vaccination.

The CDR3 DNA sequence: TGTGCCAGCAGCTTAGGATCGAGGGGTGAGACCCAGTACTTC. Translation: CASSLGSRGETQYF. The genes are TRBV7-2 and TRBJ2-5, with D perhaps given as TRBD1 or TRBD2 (5 bases each). V dropped 1 base and J dropped 5 bases, with 11 bases sitting between them. There are 14 residues in the CDR3. The germline V gene has CDR1 SGHTA and CDR2 FQGNSA. Looking up the rest from reference TRBV7-2 and TRBJ2-5 gives the full variable domain: GAGVSQSPSNKVTEKGKDVELRCDPISGHTALYWYRQSLGQGLEFLIYFQGNSAPDKSGLPSDRFSAERTGGSVSTLTIQRTQQEDSAVYLCASSLGSRGETQYFGPGTRLLVL.